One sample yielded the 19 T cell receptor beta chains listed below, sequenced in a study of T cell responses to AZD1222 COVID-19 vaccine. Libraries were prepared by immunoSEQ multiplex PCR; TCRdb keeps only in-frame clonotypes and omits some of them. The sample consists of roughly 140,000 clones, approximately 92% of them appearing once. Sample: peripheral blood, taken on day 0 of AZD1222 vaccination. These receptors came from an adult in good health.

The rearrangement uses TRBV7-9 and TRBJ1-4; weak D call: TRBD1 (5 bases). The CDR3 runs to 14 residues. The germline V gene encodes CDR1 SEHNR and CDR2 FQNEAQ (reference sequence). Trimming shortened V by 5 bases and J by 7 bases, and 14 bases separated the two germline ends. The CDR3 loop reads CASSLVQGVEKLFF. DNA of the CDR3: TGTGCCAGCAGCCTCGTTCAGGGCGTTGAAAAACTGTTTTTT.

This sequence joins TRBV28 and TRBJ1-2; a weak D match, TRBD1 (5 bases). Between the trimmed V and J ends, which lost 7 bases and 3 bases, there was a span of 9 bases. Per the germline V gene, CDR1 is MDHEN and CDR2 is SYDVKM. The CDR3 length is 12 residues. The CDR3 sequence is CASTDSHYGYTF. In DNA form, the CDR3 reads TGTGCCAGCACCGACAGCCACTATGGCTACACCTTC.

The CDR3 DNA reads as TGTGCCAGCTCAGCGGGGGGGTTGGAAGCTTTCTTT. It encodes CASSAGGLEAFF. The rearrangement uses TRBV18 and TRBJ1-1, with D possibly TRBD1 on 5 matching bases. This CDR3 has 12 amino acids. Germline values: CDR1 KGHSH, CDR2 LQKENI. V shed 5 bases and J shed 8 bases, with 12 bases lying between them.

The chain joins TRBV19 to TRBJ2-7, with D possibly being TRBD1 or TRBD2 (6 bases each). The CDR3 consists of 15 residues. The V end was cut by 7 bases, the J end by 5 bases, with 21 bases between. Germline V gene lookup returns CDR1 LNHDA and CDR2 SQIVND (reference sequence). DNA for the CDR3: TGTGCCAGTATTCCGCCTGGAGGGGGGATGAACGAGCAGTACTTC. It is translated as CASIPPGGGMNEQYF.

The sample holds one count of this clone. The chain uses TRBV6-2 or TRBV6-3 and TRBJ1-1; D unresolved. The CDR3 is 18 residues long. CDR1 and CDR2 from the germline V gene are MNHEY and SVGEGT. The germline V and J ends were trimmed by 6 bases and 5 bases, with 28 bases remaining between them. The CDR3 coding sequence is TGTGCCAGCAGCCCCCGAGACACAACCTCTAATGAAAGGACTGAAGCTTTCTTT. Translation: CASSPRDTTSNERTEAFF.

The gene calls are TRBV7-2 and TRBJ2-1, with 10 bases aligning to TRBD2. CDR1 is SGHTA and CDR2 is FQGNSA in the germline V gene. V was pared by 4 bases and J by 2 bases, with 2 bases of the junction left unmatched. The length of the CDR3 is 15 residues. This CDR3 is CASSSGLAAYNEQFF. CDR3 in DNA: TGTGCCAGCAGCTCCGGACTAGCGGCCTACAATGAGCAGTTCTTC.

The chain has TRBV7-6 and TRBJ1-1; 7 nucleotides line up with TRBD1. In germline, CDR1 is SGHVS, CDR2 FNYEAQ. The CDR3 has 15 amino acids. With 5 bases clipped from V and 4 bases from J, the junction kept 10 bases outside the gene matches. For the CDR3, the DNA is TGTGCCAGCAGCCAATGGGACAGTCCGACCACTGAAGCTTTCTTT. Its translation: CASSQWDSPTTEAFF.

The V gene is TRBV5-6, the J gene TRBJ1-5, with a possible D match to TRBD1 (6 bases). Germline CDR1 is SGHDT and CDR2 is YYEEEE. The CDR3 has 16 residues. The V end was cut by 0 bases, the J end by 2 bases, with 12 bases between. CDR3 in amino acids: CASSLAGRGGNQPQHF. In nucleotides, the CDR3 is TGTGCCAGCAGCTTGGCCGGCAGGGGCGGCAATCAGCCCCAGCATTTT.

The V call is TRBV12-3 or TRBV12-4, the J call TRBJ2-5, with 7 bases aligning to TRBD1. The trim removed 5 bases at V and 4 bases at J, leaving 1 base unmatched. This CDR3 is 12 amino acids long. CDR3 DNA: TGTGCCAGCAGTCGACAGGGAGAGACCCAGTACTTC. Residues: CASSRQGETQYF.

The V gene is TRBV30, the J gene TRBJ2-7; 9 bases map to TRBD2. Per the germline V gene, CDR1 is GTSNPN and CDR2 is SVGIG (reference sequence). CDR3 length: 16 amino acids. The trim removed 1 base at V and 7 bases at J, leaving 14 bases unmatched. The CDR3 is CAWSGVERGAEDEQYF. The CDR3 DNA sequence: TGTGCCTGGAGTGGGGTGGAGCGGGGGGCCGAGGATGAGCAGTACTTC.

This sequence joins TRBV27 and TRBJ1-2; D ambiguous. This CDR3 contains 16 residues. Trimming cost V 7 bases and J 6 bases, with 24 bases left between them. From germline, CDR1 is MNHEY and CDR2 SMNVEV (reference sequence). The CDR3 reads CASMTRIGDHINGYTF. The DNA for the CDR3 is TGTGCCAGCATGACAAGGATTGGTGATCATATCAATGGCTACACCTTC.

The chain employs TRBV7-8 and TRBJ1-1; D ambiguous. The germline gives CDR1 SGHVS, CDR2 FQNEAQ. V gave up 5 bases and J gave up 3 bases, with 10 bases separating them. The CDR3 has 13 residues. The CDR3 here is CASSPPYDTEAFF. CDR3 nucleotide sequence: TGTGCCAGCAGCCCGCCTTACGACACTGAAGCTTTCTTT.

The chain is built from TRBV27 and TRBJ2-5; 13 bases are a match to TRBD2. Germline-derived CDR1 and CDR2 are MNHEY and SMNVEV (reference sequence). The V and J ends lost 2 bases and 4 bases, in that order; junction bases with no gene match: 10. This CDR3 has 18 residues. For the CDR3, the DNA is TGTGCCAGCAGTTTAGGGACTAGCGGGACCCCGTCACGAGAGACCCAGTACTTC. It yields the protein CASSLGTSGTPSRETQYF.

CDR3 in amino acids: CASSLGGQFSVYGYTF. CDR3 nucleotide sequence: TGCGCCAGCAGCTTGGGAGGTCAGTTCTCCGTCTATGGCTACACCTTC. V gene TRBV5-1 combines with J gene TRBJ1-2, with D unclear. Trimming removed 0 bases at V and 4 bases at J, with 16 bases between. Germline CDR1 reads SGHRS; CDR2 reads YFSETQ. The CDR3 covers 16 residues.

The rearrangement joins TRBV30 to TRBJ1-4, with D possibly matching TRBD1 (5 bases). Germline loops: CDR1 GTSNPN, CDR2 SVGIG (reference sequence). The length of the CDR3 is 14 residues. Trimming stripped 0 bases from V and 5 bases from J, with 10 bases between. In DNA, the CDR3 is TGTGCCTGGAGTGTAGCAGGGACCAATGAAAAACTGTTTTTT. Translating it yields CAWSVAGTNEKLFF.

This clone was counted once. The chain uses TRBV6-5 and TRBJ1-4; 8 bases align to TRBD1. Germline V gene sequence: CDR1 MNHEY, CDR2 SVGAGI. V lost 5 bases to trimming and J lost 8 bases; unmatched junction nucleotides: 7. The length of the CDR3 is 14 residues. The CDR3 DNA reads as TGTGCCAGCAGTATGGACAGGGCATACGAAAAACTGTTTTTT. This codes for CASSMDRAYEKLFF.

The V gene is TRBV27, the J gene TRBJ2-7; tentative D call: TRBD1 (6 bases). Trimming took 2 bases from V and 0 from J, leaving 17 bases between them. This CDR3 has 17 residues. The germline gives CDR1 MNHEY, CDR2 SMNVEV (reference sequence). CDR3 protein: CASSLGWGRISSYEQYF. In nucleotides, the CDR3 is TGTGCCAGCAGTTTAGGGTGGGGGCGGATAAGCTCCTACGAGCAGTACTTC.

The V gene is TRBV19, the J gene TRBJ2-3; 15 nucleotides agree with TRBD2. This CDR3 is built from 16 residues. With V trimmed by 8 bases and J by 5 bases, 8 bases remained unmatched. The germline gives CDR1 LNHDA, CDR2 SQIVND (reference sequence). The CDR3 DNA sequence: TGTGCCAGTGCGGGACTAGCGGGGGGACGGGGAGATACGCAGTATTTT. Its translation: CASAGLAGGRGDTQYF.

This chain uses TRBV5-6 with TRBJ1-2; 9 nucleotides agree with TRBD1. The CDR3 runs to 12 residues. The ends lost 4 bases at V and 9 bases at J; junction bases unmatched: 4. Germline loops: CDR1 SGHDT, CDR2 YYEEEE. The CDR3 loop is CASSPDRGRYTF. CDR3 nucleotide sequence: TGTGCCAGCAGCCCGGACAGGGGTCGCTACACCTTC.